The 20 T cell receptor beta chains below all came from one sample that was sequenced in a study of OX40 agonist ivuxolimab in advanced cancers. The library was prepared using the immunoSEQ multiplex PCR assay. In TCRdb, the immuneACCESS table is reduced to in-frame sequences with V and J assigned. These tables do not hold every clone; where another copy was compared, an unresolved V gene accounts for under half, and the others remain unexplained. Here the sample has around 85,000 clones; about 90% occur a single time. The biggest ten clones account for under 9.5% of the sample. The source was CD4+ or CD8+ T cells sorted from blood, collected in a trial of the OX40 agonist ivuxolimab. The receptors here all came from an adult with an advanced solid tumor such as melanoma, head and neck, liver or kidney cancer.

The chain uses TRBV6-5 and TRBJ2-1; 8 bases are a match to TRBD2. J gave up 1 base and V 0 bases, and 2 bases lay outside the gene matches. The CDR3 length is 16 residues. Germline CDR1 and CDR2: MNHEY and SVGAGI. The CDR3, as DNA: TGTGCCAGCAGTTACTCGAGCGGGGGATCCTACAATGAGCAGTTCTTC. This sequence encodes CASSYSSGGSYNEQFF.

The chain has TRBV7-8 and TRBJ2-5; D unclear. This CDR3 region has 13 residues. Trimming stripped 8 bases from V and 1 base from J, with 11 bases between. Germline-derived CDR1 and CDR2 are SGHVS and FQNEAQ. The CDR3 coding sequence is TGTGCCAGCCTAACGATCCCCCAAGAGACCCAGTACTTC. Its translation is CASLTIPQETQYF. Full variable domain (outside the CDR3, taken from reference TRBV7-8 and TRBJ2-5): GAGVSQSPRYKVAKRGQDVALRCDPISGHVSLFWYQQALGQGPEFLTYFQNEAQLDKSGLPSDRFFAERPEGSVSTLKIQRTQQEDSAVYLCASLTIPQETQYFGPGTRLLVL.

This chain uses TRBV4-1 with TRBJ1-1; D gene ambiguous. This CDR3 region has 13 residues. Trimming removed 1 base from V and 3 bases from J, with 6 bases in between. Germline V CDR1 and CDR2: MGHRA, YSYEKL. The CDR3 nucleotides are TGCGCCAGCAGCCAAGTCCCCTACACTGAAGCTTTCTTT. Protein product: CASSQVPYTEAFF.

The rearrangement uses TRBV11-2 and TRBJ2-7, with D perhaps being TRBD1 or TRBD2 (6 bases each). The V end lost 2 bases, the J end lost 3 bases, and 11 bases lay between the germline ends. Per the germline V gene, CDR1 is SGHAT and CDR2 is FQNNGV. This CDR3 has 14 amino acids. In DNA form, the CDR3 reads TGTGCCAGCAGCTTATTAAAGGGGGGCTACGAGCAGTACTTC. It is translated as CASSLLKGGYEQYF.

This clone was seen once. CDR3: CASSSRASREKLFF. CDR3 sequence (DNA): TGTGCCAGCTCCTCTAGGGCGTCACGTGAAAAACTGTTTTTT. The chain employs TRBV9 and TRBJ1-4; unclear D gene. The V end lost 7 bases, the J end lost 7 bases, and 17 bases lay between the germline ends. From germline, CDR1 is SGDLS and CDR2 YYNGEE. This CDR3 has 14 residues.

The chain carries TRBV19 and TRBJ2-5; no definite D call. The CDR3 runs 14 residues. Deletions cut 0 bases from V and 3 bases from J, with 8 bases between. Germline CDR1 LNHDA, CDR2 SQIVND (reference sequence). The CDR3 reads CASSIDLEEETQYF. CDR3 nucleotides: TGTGCCAGTAGTATAGATCTTGAGGAAGAGACCCAGTACTTC.

The chain combines TRBV6-5 with TRBJ2-5; no reliable D call. The length of the CDR3 is 11 residues. Trimming took off 4 bases at V and 4 bases at J, with 4 bases between the two ends. CDR1 is MNHEY and CDR2 is SVGAGI in the germline V gene. CDR3 in DNA: TGTGCCAGCAGTTTCGCAGAGACCCAGTACTTC. Its protein product is CASSFAETQYF.

The chain is built from TRBV6-6 and TRBJ2-7, with 7 bases lining up with TRBD2. Germline V gene sequence: CDR1 MNHNY, CDR2 SVGAGI (reference sequence). J was trimmed by 2 bases and V by 4 bases; bases with no gene match: 8. This CDR3 comprises 15 residues. Here the CDR3 DNA reads TGTGCCAGCAGTTTCCTCACGGGGGGACCCTACGAGCAGTACTTC. Encoded protein: CASSFLTGGPYEQYF.

The rearrangement joins TRBV6-5 to TRBJ1-3; D unclear. The CDR3 covers 14 residues. CDR1 is MNHEY, CDR2 SVGAGI, per germline. Trimming cost V 2 bases and J 4 bases, with 9 bases left between them. Here the CDR3 reads CASSYGGTGNTIYF. CDR3 nucleotide sequence: TGTGCCAGCAGTTACGGCGGCACGGGAAACACCATATATTTT.

The chain uses TRBV7-9 and TRBJ2-5, with 7 nucleotides matching TRBD1. CDR3 length equals 15 residues. V was pared by 5 bases and J by 0 bases, with 6 bases of the junction left unmatched. From germline, CDR1 is SEHNR and CDR2 FQNEAQ (reference sequence). CDR3: CASSVTTGYQETQYF. The CDR3 bases are TGTGCCAGCAGCGTAACGACAGGGTACCAAGAGACCCAGTACTTC.

The rearrangement uses TRBV28 and TRBJ2-5; the D gene is possibly TRBD2 (5 bases). The CDR3 has 14 residues. The V end was cut by 6 bases, the J end by 5 bases, with 16 bases between. Germline-derived CDR1 and CDR2 are MDHEN and SYDVKM. CDR3 protein: CASSPLVPGETQYF. The CDR3 nucleotides are TGTGCCAGCAGCCCTCTGGTCCCGGGGGAGACCCAGTACTTC.

This chain connects TRBV19 to TRBJ2-1, with TRBD2 as a possible D gene (7 bases). Trimming removed 2 bases from V and 2 bases from J, with 13 bases in between. Germline-derived CDR1 and CDR2 are LNHDA and SQIVND (reference sequence). The CDR3 is 16 amino acids. The chain's CDR3 is CASSIYAGATYNEQFF. The CDR3 DNA is TGTGCCAGTAGTATATATGCGGGGGCAACCTACAATGAGCAGTTCTTC.

The chain carries TRBV2 and TRBJ2-3; D is unresolved. From germline, CDR1 is SNHLY and CDR2 FYNNEI. Trimming removed 7 bases from V and 2 bases from J, with 10 bases in between. This CDR3 is 13 amino acids long. The CDR3 region is CASIGAYTDTQYF. The CDR3 nucleotides read TGTGCCAGCATTGGAGCTTACACAGATACGCAGTATTTT.

This clone was found many times. This chain uses TRBV19 with TRBJ1-6; D unresolved. CDR1 LNHDA and CDR2 SQIVND come from the germline V gene (reference sequence). Trimming left V 3 bases short and J 6 bases short, with 3 bases between. The CDR3 is 12 amino acids. CDR3 nucleotide sequence: TGTGCCAGTAGTATGGGTAATTCACCCCTCCACTTT. It encodes CASSMGNSPLHF.

This clone has a single count. The CDR3 region is CASSYRDFNQPQHF. The CDR3, as DNA: TGTGCCAGCAGTTACCGGGATTTCAATCAGCCCCAGCATTTT. The rearrangement uses TRBV6-6 and TRBJ1-5, with unresolved D. Trimming shortened V by 2 bases and J by 3 bases, and 8 bases separated the two germline ends. Germline V gives CDR1 MNHNY, CDR2 SVGAGI (reference sequence). The CDR3 loop spans 14 amino acids.

The CDR3 loop is CASSWGSGRSLNEQFF. The CDR3 DNA sequence: TGCGCCAGCAGCTGGGGCAGCGGGAGGTCCCTGAATGAGCAGTTCTTC. The chain uses TRBV4-3 and TRBJ2-1, with 9 positions matching TRBD2. Per germline, CDR1 LGHNA and CDR2 YSLEER. With 5 bases clipped from V and 7 bases from J, the junction kept 12 bases outside the gene matches. The CDR3 sequence is 16 residues long.

The V gene is TRBV27, the J gene TRBJ1-4, with D perhaps TRBD1 (5 bases). The CDR3 length is 14 residues. The germline gives CDR1 MNHEY, CDR2 SMNVEV (reference sequence). Trimming shortened V by 6 bases and J by 10 bases, and 18 bases separated the two germline ends. The CDR3: CASSPTQGPGKLFF. CDR3 DNA sequence: TGTGCCAGCAGCCCCACCCAGGGTCCCGGAAAACTGTTTTTT. The variable domain in full, completed from reference TRBV27 and TRBJ1-4, reads EAQVTQNPRYLITVTGKKLTVTCSQNMNHEYMSWYRQDPGLGLRQIYYSMNVEVTDKGDVPEGYKVSRKEKRNFPLILESPSPNQTSLYFCASSPTQGPGKLFFGSGTQLSVL.

For the CDR3, the DNA is TGTGCCAGCTCTATTAGCGGGAGCACAGATACGCAGTATTTT. Encoded protein: CASSISGSTDTQYF. J is TRBJ2-3 and V is TRBV6-5, with 7 bases lining up with TRBD2. Germline CDR1 is MNHEY and CDR2 is SVGAGI. This CDR3 comprises 14 residues. The V and J ends lost 8 bases and 0 bases, in that order; junction bases with no gene match: 5.

This sequence joins TRBV27 and TRBJ2-1; weak D call: TRBD1 (5 bases). Germline V lookup: CDR1 MNHEY, CDR2 SMNVEV (reference sequence). Trimming left V 2 bases short and J 9 bases short, with 14 bases between. The CDR3 extends over 14 amino acids. The chain's CDR3 is CASSLRAGMGEQFF. The CDR3 DNA sequence: TGTGCCAGCAGTTTAAGGGCAGGGATGGGTGAGCAGTTCTTC.

This clone was seen only once. The chain couples TRBV27 to TRBJ2-1, with 9 nucleotides matching TRBD2. The CDR3 is 15 residues long. With V trimmed by 4 bases and J by 5 bases, 6 bases remained unmatched. The germline V gene encodes CDR1 MNHEY and CDR2 SMNVEV (reference sequence). Here the CDR3 DNA reads TGTGCCAGCAGTTGGGAGACTAGCGGCAACAATGAGCAGTTCTTC. It specifies CASSWETSGNNEQFF.